Each of the 10 T cell receptor beta chains below was sequenced from the same sample in a study of blood T cell repertoires in COVID-19. The data were produced by immunoSEQ multiplex PCR, yet TCRdb's version contains in-frame clones alone and is incomplete. The repertoire holds approximately 200,000 clones, with about 85% as singletons. Sequencing was done on a sample of PBMCs or T cells enriched from blood (not recorded which). The receptors were gathered from a man aged 40-50 years who had recovered from COVID-19.

The chain joins TRBV7-2 to TRBJ2-7; 11 bases agree with TRBD2. This CDR3 has 15 residues. Germline V gene data show CDR1 as SGHTA and CDR2 as FQGNSA. V trimming: 5 bases; J trimming: 4 bases; junction bases outside the gene matches: 7. CDR3 loop: CASSPVGLAEYEQYF. The CDR3 DNA follows: TGTGCCAGCAGCCCCGTGGGACTAGCGGAATACGAGCAGTACTTC. Full variable domain (remainder filled in from reference TRBV7-2 and TRBJ2-7): GAGVSQSPSNKVTEKGKDVELRCDPISGHTALYWYRQSLGQGLEFLIYFQGNSAPDKSGLPSDRFSAERTGGSVSTLTIQRTQQEDSAVYLCASSPVGLAEYEQYFGPGTRLTVT.

This chain uses TRBV18 with TRBJ2-2; 12 bases fit TRBD2. The CDR3 loop spans 17 amino acids. V shed 3 bases, J shed 5 bases, and the junction held 7 bases outside the gene matches. Germline V gene data show CDR1 as KGHSH and CDR2 as LQKENI. CDR3 nucleotide sequence: TGTGCCAGCTCACCTAGACTAGCGGGAGATGGAACCGGGGAGCTGTTTTTT. Its protein product is CASSPRLAGDGTGELFF.

The V gene is TRBV28, the J gene TRBJ2-2, with 7 bases matching TRBD2. The CDR3 has 14 amino acids. The trim removed 9 bases at V and 6 bases at J, leaving 10 bases unmatched. In germline, CDR1 is MDHEN, CDR2 SYDVKM. The chain's CDR3 is CASCGGDYAGELFF. CDR3 in DNA: TGTGCCAGTTGCGGGGGAGATTACGCCGGGGAGCTGTTTTTT.

V usage is TRBV28 and J usage is TRBJ2-5; TRBD2 aligns across 9 bases. With 5 bases clipped from V and 5 bases from J, the junction kept 15 bases outside the gene matches. The CDR3 extends over 17 amino acids. Per germline, CDR1 MDHEN and CDR2 SYDVKM. Here the CDR3 reads CASSRTSGRRMGETQYF. CDR3 nucleotides: TGTGCCAGCAGTCGTACCAGCGGGAGGAGGATGGGGGAGACCCAGTACTTC.

The J gene is TRBJ1-2, the V gene TRBV18; TRBD1 agrees at 8 bases. The CDR3 loop spans 13 amino acids. The V and J ends lost 4 bases and 6 bases, in that order; junction bases with no gene match: 4. CDR1 is KGHSH, CDR2 LQKENI, per germline. CDR3 nucleotides: TGTGCCAGCTCACAGGGGACAGGAGATGGCTACACCTTC. Amino acid sequence: CASSQGTGDGYTF.

This clone was found a few times. The chain links TRBV6-2 or TRBV6-3 to TRBJ2-3, with D unclear. V was trimmed by 6 bases and J by 1 base, leaving 14 bases between them. This CDR3 is 15 amino acids long. Per germline, CDR1 MNHEY and CDR2 SVGEGT. CDR3 nucleotide sequence: TGTGCCAGCAGGTACAGCTTCTCTCGCACAGATACGCAGTATTTT. Translating gives CASRYSFSRTDTQYF.

The V call is TRBV7-6, the J call TRBJ2-7; the match to TRBD2 covers 11 bases. Germline V lookup: CDR1 SGHVS, CDR2 FNYEAQ. This CDR3 is built from 15 residues. J lost 6 bases, V lost 5 bases, and 9 bases had no gene match. The CDR3 bases are TGTGCCAGCAGCCAAAGACTAGCGGGATCTGGCGAGCAGTACTTC. Translation: CASSQRLAGSGEQYF.

The chain combines TRBV27 with TRBJ2-3; 10 positions match TRBD2. Trimming removed 5 bases from V and 0 bases from J; junction bases left unmatched: 5. The CDR3 runs to 16 residues. Germline lookup yields CDR1 MNHEY and CDR2 SMNVEV (reference sequence). This chain's CDR3 is CASSRGTSVSTDTQYF. The CDR3 DNA reads as TGTGCCAGCAGTCGAGGGACTAGCGTTAGCACAGATACGCAGTATTTT.

The chain couples TRBV15 to TRBJ2-1; TRBD2 agrees at 7 bases. CDR3 length: 16 amino acids. After removal of 0 bases from V and 2 bases from J, the junction contained 4 bases not matched to a gene. Germline V gene sequence: CDR1 LNHNV, CDR2 YYDKDF (reference sequence). CDR3 residues: CATSRDGGSAYNEQFF. The CDR3 DNA sequence: TGTGCCACCAGCAGAGACGGCGGGAGCGCCTACAATGAGCAGTTCTTC. Full variable domain (rest looked up from reference TRBV15 and TRBJ2-1): DAMVIQNPRYQVTQFGKPVTLSCSQTLNHNVMYWYQQKSSQAPKLLFHYYDKDFNNEADTPDNFQSRRPNTSFCFLDIRSPGLGDTAMYLCATSRDGGSAYNEQFFGPGTRLTVL.

The CDR3 bases are TGTGCCAGCAGCTCCGGGGGACAGGGGTTGGACGAGCAGTACTTC. Translated: CASSSGGQGLDEQYF. The rearrangement uses TRBV9 and TRBJ2-7; 10 bases are a match to TRBD1. Trimming at V came to 4 bases and at J to 5 bases, leaving 9 bases not matched to a gene. This CDR3 comprises 15 residues. The V gene's germline CDR1 is SGDLS and CDR2 YYNGEE.